The subject of this entry is one TCR beta chain. No antigen is known for it. In germline, CDR1 is MNHEY, CDR2 SVGAGI. CDR3 size: 14 residues. V lost 2 bases, J lost 2 bases, and 8 bases lay in between. Conversion of TCR transcripts into cDNA relied on 5'RACE template switching, which added a universal primer site and UMIs. TCRdb analysed the 5' RACE reads with MiXCR anew, one entry per CDR3 protein. Of around 350,000 distinct CDR3 sequences in the sample, 9.5% to 13% were seen once. The source of the sample is a study of T cells after yellow fever vaccination. Study findings and constraints: Bulk-population clonotypes that are abundant could appear as contaminants in FACS-sorted repertoires. Some clonotypes were seen in both the CD4 and the CD8 compartments. These made up a small share and likely arose from convergent recombination.

This sample comprised PBMCs, obtained on the day of the first yellow fever vaccination. This chain uses TRBV6-5 with TRBJ2-3; a weak D match, TRBD1 (5 bases). The TCR was taken from a man aged 18 to 30 who received the YFV17D yellow fever vaccine. The DNA of the CDR3 is TGTGCCAGCAGTTACGGCAGGGTCACAGATACGCAGTATTTT. It yields the protein CASSYGRVTDTQYF.